The 31 T cell receptor beta chains reported below all come from one sample, sequenced in a study of response to subunit inactivated influenza vaccine. TCRdb redid the calling of the RT-PCR reads with MiXCR, one entry per CDR3 protein. This sample has 550,000 to 600,000 distinct CDR3 sequences, with approximately 12% found just once. The specimen was PBMCs from blood, collected on the day of vaccination. The receptors come from a man aged 50 to 59 who received an inactivated influenza vaccine.

This clonotype was recorded many times. The V and J genes are TRBV5-6 and TRBJ2-1; TRBD2 aligns across 14 bases. The trim removed 5 bases at V and 3 bases at J, leaving 4 bases unmatched. CDR1 and CDR2 (germline): SGHDT, YYEEEE. This CDR3 contains 16 residues. For the CDR3, the DNA is TGTGCCAGCAGTCCGGGACTAGCGGGAGTCTACAATGAGCAGTTCTTC. Amino acid sequence: CASSPGLAGVYNEQFF.

The chain links TRBV9 to TRBJ2-1, with 14 positions matching TRBD2. This CDR3 has 16 amino acids. Germline V gene lookup returns CDR1 SGDLS and CDR2 YYNGEE. J was trimmed by 5 bases and V by 4 bases; bases with no gene match: 5. CDR3 residues: CASSLGLAGGNNEQFF. The CDR3 DNA reads as TGTGCCAGCAGCCTCGGACTAGCGGGAGGTAACAATGAGCAGTTCTTC.

The CDR3 DNA sequence: TGCGCCAGCAGCCAATGGGGCCTAGCGGGACCTTTGAGCTCCTACAATGAGCAGTTCTTC. This codes for CASSQWGLAGPLSSYNEQFF. This sequence joins TRBV4-1 and TRBJ2-1, with 9 bases that match TRBD2. V gave up 2 bases and J gave up 0 bases; unmatched junction bases: 14. This CDR3 has 20 amino acids. Germline V CDR1 and CDR2: MGHRA, YSYEKL.

The CDR3: CASTGLRASYEQYF. The CDR3 bases are TGTGCCTCGACAGGTCTTAGGGCCTCCTACGAGCAGTACTTC. The chain has TRBV30 and TRBJ2-7; tentative D call: TRBD1 (6 bases). CDR1 is GTSNPN, CDR2 SVGIG, per germline (reference sequence). V was clipped by 7 bases and J by 0 bases, with 16 bases between them. This CDR3 is built from 14 residues.

This clonotype was detected ten times or more. J is TRBJ1-1 and V is TRBV6-5, with 10 nucleotides matching TRBD1. The J segment lost 5 bases and the V segment lost 2 bases, leaving 5 bases of the junction unmatched. CDR1 MNHEY and CDR2 SVGAGI come from the germline V gene. This CDR3 contains 15 residues. The DNA of the CDR3 is TGTGCCAGCAGTTACACCGGGACAGGGGAGACTGAAGCTTTCTTT. It encodes CASSYTGTGETEAFF.

This chain links TRBV29-1 with TRBJ2-4; TRBD1 aligns across 9 bases. The V and J ends lost 3 bases and 13 bases, in that order; junction bases with no gene match: 7. Germline V CDR1 and CDR2: SQVTM, ANQGSEA. This CDR3 region has 12 residues. CDR3 protein: CSVENSGTGQYF. The CDR3 DNA sequence: TGCAGCGTTGAGAACTCCGGGACAGGGCAGTACTTC.

This clonotype was counted once. The rearrangement joins TRBV27 to TRBJ2-7; D is tentatively TRBD1 or TRBD2 (6 bases each). V lost 10 bases to trimming and J lost 3 bases, with 19 bases between them. CDR1 is MNHEY, CDR2 SMNVEV, per germline (reference sequence). This CDR3 comprises 14 residues. CDR3 DNA sequence: TGTGCCATCCCGGGGGCCCGACGGCACTACGAGCAGTACTTC. It translates to CAIPGARRHYEQYF.

This clonotype was observed a handful of times. J is TRBJ2-3 and V is TRBV4-1, with TRBD2 matching 11 bases. Per germline, CDR1 MGHRA and CDR2 YSYEKL. The CDR3 contains 16 residues. The V gene end was trimmed by 5 bases and the J gene end by 3 bases; junction bases not matched to a gene: 7. The CDR3 spells CASSGSTSGVTDTQYF. The CDR3 DNA is TGCGCCAGCAGCGGCTCGACTAGCGGGGTTACAGATACGCAGTATTTT.

This clonotype was counted only a few times. The rearrangement uses TRBV5-4 and TRBJ2-1, with 8 bases lining up with TRBD1. Per germline, CDR1 SGHNT and CDR2 YYREEE (reference sequence). The CDR3 consists of 14 residues. V lost 3 bases and J lost 7; bases outside the gene matches: 6. CDR3 sequence: CASSSRTGNNEQFF. The CDR3 DNA reads as TGTGCCAGCAGCTCAAGGACAGGGAATAATGAGCAGTTCTTC.

The chain couples TRBV7-2 to TRBJ2-7, with 7 bases fitting TRBD1. CDR1 and CDR2 from the germline V gene are SGHTA and FQGNSA. This CDR3 has 16 amino acids. V was pared by 2 bases and J by 6 bases, with 13 bases of the junction left unmatched. CDR3 protein: CASSLYIETGIPEQYF. The CDR3 DNA follows: TGTGCCAGCAGCTTATATATCGAGACAGGGATTCCCGAGCAGTACTTC. Full variable domain (rest looked up from reference TRBV7-2 and TRBJ2-7): GAGVSQSPSNKVTEKGKDVELRCDPISGHTALYWYRQSLGQGLEFLIYFQGNSAPDKSGLPSDRFSAERTGGSVSTLTIQRTQQEDSAVYLCASSLYIETGIPEQYFGPGTRLTVT.

This rearrangement joins TRBV6-2 or TRBV6-3 to TRBJ1-5; no definite D call. CDR1 and CDR2 (germline): MNHEY, SVGEGT. The V gene lost 7 bases and the J gene lost 9 bases, with 13 bases spanning the gap. This CDR3 spans 12 amino acids. This CDR3 is CASNLSKGPQHF. Here the CDR3 DNA reads TGTGCCAGCAATCTTTCAAAAGGGCCCCAGCATTTT.

This clonotype was recorded a few times. The rearrangement uses TRBV2 and TRBJ1-5, with 8 positions matching TRBD1. V dropped 11 bases and J dropped 7; count of bases not matched to a gene: 10. In germline, CDR1 is SNHLY, CDR2 FYNNEI. This CDR3 has 13 amino acids. The CDR3 reads CAGRTGREQPQHF. CDR3 bases: TGTGCCGGAAGGACAGGGAGGGAACAGCCCCAGCATTTT.

For the CDR3, the DNA is TGTGCCAGCAGCCCCGAGGTAGGGCGCCGGATCCCCCTCCACTTT. Residues: CASSPEVGRRIPLHF. The genes are TRBV12-3 or TRBV12-4 and TRBJ1-6; D not resolved. This CDR3 is 15 amino acids long. V dropped 6 bases and J dropped 13 bases, with 22 bases sitting between them.

This clonotype turned up a few times. The chain employs TRBV7-9 and TRBJ1-6; TRBD1 is a possible D gene (6 bases). Per the germline V gene, CDR1 is SEHNR and CDR2 is FQNEAQ (reference sequence). The CDR3 consists of 14 residues. Trimming shortened V by 6 bases and J by 7 bases, and 13 bases separated the two germline ends. CDR3 in amino acids: CASSSDRINSPLHF. In nucleotides, the CDR3 is TGTGCCAGCAGTTCGGACAGAATCAATTCACCCCTCCACTTT.

This clonotype has only a few counts. V gene TRBV7-2 combines with J gene TRBJ2-7; no firm D call. CDR1 and CDR2 from the germline V gene are SGHTA and FQGNSA. The CDR3 length is 14 residues. Trimming shortened V by 0 bases and J by 0 bases, and 6 bases separated the two germline ends. CDR3 in amino acids: CASSLAFVSYEQYF. CDR3 sequence (DNA): TGTGCCAGCAGCTTAGCCTTCGTCTCCTACGAGCAGTACTTC.

This clonotype was observed many times. The chain employs TRBV6-2 or TRBV6-3 and TRBJ2-1; 8 nucleotides align to TRBD2. The V and J ends lost 5 bases and 1 base, in that order; junction bases with no gene match: 19. This CDR3 contains 20 residues. Per the germline V gene, CDR1 is MNHEY and CDR2 is SVGEGT. CDR3 in amino acids: CASSLILAAIPMVSYNEQFF. The CDR3 DNA reads as TGTGCCAGCAGTCTGATACTAGCGGCGATCCCGATGGTTTCCTACAATGAGCAGTTCTTC.

V gene TRBV10-3 combines with J gene TRBJ2-1; TRBD2 is a possible D gene (6 bases). Germline assignment: CDR1 ENHRY and CDR2 SYGVKD. Trimming took off 6 bases at V and 12 bases at J, with 12 bases between the two ends. The length of the CDR3 is 11 residues. The CDR3 protein is CAIRIEGGQFF. DNA of the CDR3: TGTGCCATCAGGATAGAGGGAGGGCAGTTCTTC.

In this sample, this clonotype turned up a few times. This chain links TRBV11-2 with TRBJ2-7, with D possibly TRBD1 on 6 matching bases. Germline V gene data show CDR1 as SGHAT and CDR2 as FQNNGV. The CDR3 spans 15 residues. V was trimmed by 5 bases and J by 4 bases, leaving 18 bases between them. DNA of the CDR3: TGTGCCAGCAGCCGGACGGACAGTCTCCAGTACGAGCAGTACTTC. As protein: CASSRTDSLQYEQYF.

This sequence joins TRBV6-1 and TRBJ1-5; D gene uncertain. Germline lookup yields CDR1 MNHNS and CDR2 SASEGT. This CDR3 spans 16 amino acids. Trimming stripped 3 bases from V and 0 bases from J, with 12 bases between. The CDR3 coding sequence is TGTGCCAGCAGTGATATTGGGTGGGATAGCAATCAGCCCCAGCATTTT. It codes for CASSDIGWDSNQPQHF.

The V call is TRBV27, the J call TRBJ2-3; 10 bases map to TRBD2. The V gene's germline CDR1 is MNHEY and CDR2 SMNVEV (reference sequence). The CDR3 runs to 15 residues. J was trimmed by 10 bases and V by 6 bases; bases with no gene match: 13. CDR3 in DNA: TGTGCCAGCAGGCCAAGCGGGGGGGCCTTTGGTCCGCAGTATTTT. Translated: CASRPSGGAFGPQYF.

This clonotype was seen more than once but under ten times. J is TRBJ1-2 and V is TRBV7-2; no firm D call. V was cut by 1 base and J by 2 bases, with 11 bases left in between. Per the germline V gene, CDR1 is SGHTA and CDR2 is FQGNSA. The length of the CDR3 is 15 residues. The CDR3 coding sequence is TGTGCCAGCAGCTTAGAGAGCGGGTTAAACTATGGCTACACCTTC. Amino acid sequence: CASSLESGLNYGYTF.

This clonotype was counted many times. The V gene is TRBV6-5, the J gene TRBJ2-1; 8 positions agree with TRBD2. CDR1 MNHEY and CDR2 SVGAGI come from the germline V gene. This CDR3 comprises 14 residues. Losses at the gene ends were 2 bases for V and 4 bases for J; bases not matched to a gene: 1. CDR3 DNA: TGTGCCAGCAGTTACGGGACTAGTTACAATGAGCAGTTCTTC. Translated: CASSYGTSYNEQFF.

This clonotype was observed at least ten times. The CDR3 bases are TGTGCCAGCAGCCCCCGACAGCCTCGCAGAACAGATACGCAGTATTTT. Translated: CASSPRQPRRTDTQYF. This rearrangement joins TRBV11-1 to TRBJ2-3, with D possibly TRBD1 on 5 matching bases. The CDR3 spans 16 residues. V lost 5 bases and J 3 bases, leaving 18 bases between the germline ends. Germline assignment: CDR1 SGHAT and CDR2 FQDESV (reference sequence).

This clonotype was recorded at least ten times. Germline is not matched at one junction end, which may reflect a read error. J is TRBJ1-1 and V is TRBV6-5; a possible D gene is TRBD1 (5 bases). The germline CDR1 and CDR2 sequences are MNHEY and SVGAGI. The CDR3 loop spans 15 amino acids. The CDR3 here is CASSYDPGVKTEAFF. The CDR3 DNA is TGTGCCAGCAGTTACGACCCGGGGGTGAAGACTGAAGCTTTCTTT.

The V and J genes are TRBV28 and TRBJ1-1; D unclear. Deletions cut 8 bases from V and 11 bases from J, with 18 bases between. Germline-derived CDR1 and CDR2 are MDHEN and SYDVKM. The CDR3 spans 12 residues. CDR3 in amino acids: CASRVAEYRAFF. In nucleotides, the CDR3 is TGTGCCAGCCGAGTTGCGGAGTATCGGGCTTTCTTT.

This clonotype has just a few counts. The rearrangement joins TRBV4-2 to TRBJ2-7, with a possible D match to TRBD1 (6 bases). This CDR3 is built from 16 residues. From germline, CDR1 is LGHNA and CDR2 YNFKEQ. Trimming took 4 bases from V and 5 from J, leaving 21 bases between them. Here the CDR3 DNA reads TGTGCCAGCAGCCCCCGACAGGCGATTCCAATCCACGAGCAGTACTTC. Translation: CASSPRQAIPIHEQYF.

At least ten counts were recorded for this clonotype. The chain carries TRBV3-1 and TRBJ1-3; D unresolved. CDR1 is LGHDT and CDR2 is YNNKEL in the germline V gene (reference sequence). The V end was cut by 1 base, the J end by 4 bases, with 11 bases between. CDR3 length: 15 residues. CDR3 loop: CASSQALGIGNTIYF. CDR3 DNA: TGTGCCAGCAGCCAAGCCCTCGGTATAGGAAACACCATATATTTT. The variable domain in full, with the rest retrieved from reference TRBV3-1 and TRBJ1-3, is DTAVSQTPKYLVTQMGNDKSIKCEQNLGHDTMYWYKQDSKKFLKIMFSYNNKELIINETVPNRFSPKSPDKAHLNLHINSLELGDSAVYFCASSQALGIGNTIYFGEGSWLTVV.

The chain couples TRBV12-3 or TRBV12-4 to TRBJ1-2, with 10 bases aligning to TRBD1. Germline trimming cut 6 bases from V and 6 bases from J; bases unmatched to any gene: 13. The CDR3 contains 16 residues. CDR3 amino acids: CASRRGTGAKYHGYTF. CDR3 nucleotide sequence: TGTGCCAGCAGAAGAGGGACAGGGGCGAAATACCATGGCTACACCTTC.

The chain employs TRBV20-1 and TRBJ2-1, with 7 positions matching TRBD2. V was clipped by 5 bases and J by 8 bases; unmatched bases: 15. Germline V gene sequence: CDR1 DFQATT, CDR2 SNEGSKA (reference sequence). There are 15 residues in the CDR3. The DNA of the CDR3 is TGCAGTGCTGGAGTTGGCGGGAGTATTAGGTATGAGCAGTTCTTC. Translation: CSAGVGGSIRYEQFF.

This clonotype was seen only a few times. The chain carries TRBV7-6 and TRBJ1-1; TRBD1 might be the D (5 bases). V lost 5 bases and J 0 bases, leaving 10 bases between the germline ends. The CDR3 is made up of 14 amino acids. Germline assignment: CDR1 SGHVS and CDR2 FNYEAQ. CDR3 residues: CASSRPGLNTEAFF. The CDR3 DNA follows: TGTGCCAGCAGCCGACCGGGACTGAACACTGAAGCTTTCTTT.

The table lists this clonotype with a few counts. The V gene is TRBV6-1, the J gene TRBJ2-3; 9 bases map to TRBD1. With 6 bases clipped from V and 4 bases from J, the junction kept 5 bases outside the gene matches. CDR1 MNHNS and CDR2 SASEGT come from the germline V gene. CDR3 length: 14 amino acids. This chain's CDR3 is CASRPTGGADTQYF. The CDR3 DNA reads TGTGCCAGCAGGCCGACAGGGGGAGCAGATACGCAGTATTTT.